One and the same sample provided the 5 T cell receptor beta chains below, sequenced in a study of blood T cells in healthy people across ages. Using a J-beta primer mix together with a sample-barcoded 5' primer, a second PCR was run for roughly 6 to 12 cycles. Each CDR3 protein gets one entry after TCRdb re-called the 5' RACE reads with MiXCR. The sample records 550,000 to 750,000 distinct CDR3 sequences, 20% to 25% being singletons. The specimen was blood. These receptor sequences come from a man between 65 and 85 years old in good health.

The chain couples TRBV21-1 to TRBJ2-7; the D call TRBD1 from the table was never checked on the DNA. TRBV21-1 is recorded as a pseudogene. The length of the CDR3 is 13 residues. The CDR3 spells CASYRGRTYEQYF. Written as DNA, the CDR3 is TGTGCCAGCTATAGGGGAAGAACCTACGAGCAGTACTTC.

The chain uses TRBV2 and TRBJ2-1; D remains ambiguous. CDR1 and CDR2 (germline): SNHLY, FYNNEI. Trimming left V 0 bases short and J 13 bases short, with 10 bases between. The CDR3 sequence is 12 residues long. The CDR3 nucleotides are TGTGCCAGCAGTGAAGCGACTCCGTCCCAGTTCTTC. This encodes CASSEATPSQFF.

This chain links TRBV7-8 with TRBJ1-3; D is unresolved. Looked up from germline, CDR1 is SGHVS and CDR2 is FQNEAQ. This CDR3 has 16 residues. V lost 4 bases, J lost 0 bases, and 13 bases lay in between. The CDR3: CASSSGHGLSGNTIYF. CDR3 coding DNA: TGTGCCAGCAGCTCTGGGCACGGGCTCTCTGGAAACACCATATATTTT.

As DNA, the CDR3 is TGTGCCAGCAGCGATGACGGAACCTATGGCTACACCTTC. This gives the protein CASSDDGTYGYTF. V and J are TRBV7-2 and TRBJ1-2, with D hard to call. V was clipped by 5 bases and J by 4 bases, with 11 bases between them. Per germline, CDR1 SGHTA and CDR2 FQGNSA. CDR3 length equals 13 residues.

The rearrangement joins TRBV7-9 to TRBJ1-1; D not certain. This CDR3 is 14 amino acids long. V was clipped by 5 bases and J by 7 bases, with 17 bases between them. The V gene's germline CDR1 is SEHNR and CDR2 FQNEAQ (reference sequence). The chain's CDR3 is CASSRAADEIEAFF. CDR3 coding DNA: TGTGCCAGCAGCAGGGCGGCGGACGAAATTGAAGCTTTCTTT. The variable domain in full, completed from reference TRBV7-9 and TRBJ1-1, reads DTGVSQNPRHKITKRGQNVTFRCDPISEHNRLYWYRQTLGQGPEFLTYFQNEAQLEKSRLLSDRFSAERPKGSFSTLEIQRTEQGDSAMYLCASSRAADEIEAFFGQGTRLTVV.